The 21 T cell receptor beta chains presented below share a single source sample, sequenced in a study of cytomegalovirus exposure and HLA in healthy donors. With 60 Vbeta and 13 Jbeta primers, the PCR was carried out. TCRdb keeps only in-frame clones here, not all; method: immunoSEQ multiplex PCR. The table has 90,000 to 150,000 clones, 70% to 80% seen once. Sequencing was performed on PBMCs. The receptors were gathered from a man aged 50 to 60 in good health and CMV-seropositive.

This chain connects TRBV7-3 to TRBJ1-5; D is unresolved. Trimming took off 3 bases at V and 4 bases at J, with 13 bases between the two ends. This CDR3 contains 15 residues. Germline loops: CDR1 SGHTA, CDR2 FQGTGA. The CDR3 sequence: CASSFPVPGNQPQHF. CDR3 in DNA: TGTGCCAGCAGCTTTCCTGTTCCGGGGAATCAGCCCCAGCATTTT.

J is TRBJ1-2 and V is TRBV5-1, with D perhaps TRBD1 (6 bases). The CDR3 extends over 15 amino acids. Per the germline V gene, CDR1 is SGHRS and CDR2 is YFSETQ. The ends were cut back, 1 base at V and 2 bases at J, with 12 bases in the middle. CDR3 bases: TGCGCCAGCAGCTTGATGCAGGGGTCGAACTATGGCTACACCTTC. This translates into CASSLMQGSNYGYTF.

This chain connects TRBV7-2 to TRBJ2-3; TRBD1 matches at 7 bases. This CDR3 is 15 amino acids long. Germline loops: CDR1 SGHTA, CDR2 FQGNSA. The V gene end was trimmed by 1 base and the J gene end by 4 bases; junction bases not matched to a gene: 5. The CDR3 protein is CASSLGDRVSDTQYF. The CDR3 region has the DNA TGTGCCAGCAGCTTAGGAGACAGGGTCTCAGATACGCAGTATTTT. The variable domain in full, completed from reference TRBV7-2 and TRBJ2-3, reads GAGVSQSPSNKVTEKGKDVELRCDPISGHTALYWYRQSLGQGLEFLIYFQGNSAPDKSGLPSDRFSAERTGGSVSTLTIQRTQQEDSAVYLCASSLGDRVSDTQYFGPGTRLTVL.

The chain recombines TRBV5-1 with TRBJ1-2, with D possibly matching TRBD1 (6 bases). CDR1 is SGHRS and CDR2 is YFSETQ in the germline V gene. This CDR3 has 16 residues. V was pared by 1 base and J by 0 bases, with 13 bases between. The CDR3 DNA follows: TGCGCCAGCAGCTTGACAGGGTCCGTTTCTAACTATGGCTACACCTTC. Protein sequence: CASSLTGSVSNYGYTF.

This clone showed up just once. The chain has TRBV9 and TRBJ2-7; 8 positions agree with TRBD1. V lost 4 bases to trimming and J lost 1 base; unmatched junction nucleotides: 4. The germline V gene encodes CDR1 SGDLS and CDR2 YYNGEE. The CDR3 is made up of 14 amino acids. Here the CDR3 reads CASSPRQGSYEQYF. CDR3 in DNA: TGTGCCAGCAGCCCCCGACAGGGGTCCTACGAGCAGTACTTC.

V is TRBV5-6 and J is TRBJ2-5; tentative D call: TRBD2 (7 bases). This CDR3 region has 15 residues. Germline CDR1 and CDR2: SGHDT and YYEEEE. Trimming pared 6 bases from V and 4 bases from J, leaving 19 bases between. The CDR3 DNA reads as TGTGCCAGCACCCAGATTGGGGGAGGGGGAGAGACCCAGTACTTC. Its translation: CASTQIGGGGETQYF.

This chain uses TRBV7-2 with TRBJ1-6, with 7 bases that match TRBD1. Germline CDR1 is SGHTA and CDR2 is FQGNSA. V shed 6 bases and J 7 bases; nucleotides not matched to a gene: 6. The CDR3 is made up of 14 amino acids. The CDR3 DNA reads TGTGCCAGCAGACCCGGGACAGCAAATTCACCCCTCCACTTT. Amino acids: CASRPGTANSPLHF.

The rearrangement uses TRBV7-9 and TRBJ1-5; D remains unclear. The CDR3 has 13 residues. V was pared by 2 bases and J by 5 bases, with 7 bases between. Germline V gene lookup returns CDR1 SEHNR and CDR2 FQNEAQ (reference sequence). The DNA for the CDR3 is TGTGCCAGCAGCTTATCCGAGTATCAGCCCCAGCATTTT. As protein: CASSLSEYQPQHF.

The gene calls are TRBV30 and TRBJ1-5; D remains ambiguous. Germline V gene data show CDR1 as GTSNPN and CDR2 as SVGIG (reference sequence). CDR3 size: 14 residues. V was trimmed by 0 bases and J by 7 bases, leaving 13 bases between them. In nucleotides, the CDR3 is TGTGCCTGGAGTGTACAGATCCGGGGACAGCCCCAGCATTTT. This encodes CAWSVQIRGQPQHF.

This chain joins TRBV6-1 and TRBJ2-7; D is possibly TRBD2 (5 bases). Germline V lookup: CDR1 MNHNS, CDR2 SASEGT. V shed 2 bases and J shed 5 bases, with 16 bases lying between them. This CDR3 comprises 15 residues. This chain's CDR3 is CASSETVGNRDEQYF. CDR3 DNA sequence: TGTGCCAGCAGTGAAACTGTCGGGAATCGGGACGAGCAGTACTTC.

V is TRBV18 and J is TRBJ2-7; TRBD2 aligns across 7 bases. Germline-derived CDR1 and CDR2 are KGHSH and LQKENI. The V segment lost 3 bases and the J segment 2 bases; nucleotides outside the gene matches: 4. This CDR3 is built from 14 residues. CDR3 residues: CASSPTSDTYEQYF. The CDR3 region has the DNA TGTGCCAGCTCACCTACTAGCGATACCTACGAGCAGTACTTC.

The V gene is TRBV5-1, the J gene TRBJ1-4; unclear D gene. CDR3 length: 13 residues. Germline lookup yields CDR1 SGHRS and CDR2 YFSETQ. With 5 bases removed from V and 4 bases from J, the gap between germline ends came to 9 bases. The CDR3: CASRNSYNEKLFF. In nucleotides, the CDR3 is TGCGCCAGCAGGAACAGTTATAATGAAAAACTGTTTTTT.

The genes are TRBV6-1 and TRBJ1-5; D is perhaps TRBD1 (5 bases). CDR3 length: 15 amino acids. Germline lookup yields CDR1 MNHNS and CDR2 SASEGT. V lost 5 bases to trimming and J lost 2 bases, with 13 bases between them. The CDR3 DNA is TGTGCCAGCAGTTTCCAGGGATATGGCAATCAGCCCCAGCATTTT. Amino acids: CASSFQGYGNQPQHF.

DNA for the CDR3: TGTGCCAGTACCTCGATGGCACATGAACTTGGGGGCATTGAAGCTTTCTTT. Encoded protein: CASTSMAHELGGIEAFF. The J gene is TRBJ1-1, the V gene TRBV19, with D perhaps TRBD1 (6 bases). Trimming left V 7 bases short and J 7 bases short, with 28 bases between. Germline V gene data show CDR1 as LNHDA and CDR2 as SQIVND (reference sequence). The CDR3 totals 17 residues. Full variable domain (rest looked up from reference TRBV19 and TRBJ1-1): DGGITQSPKYLFRKEGQNVTLSCEQNLNHDAMYWYRQDPGQGLRLIYYSQIVNDFQKGDIAEGYSVSREKKESFPLTVTSAQKNPTAFYLCASTSMAHELGGIEAFFGQGTRLTVV.

This chain joins TRBV5-1 and TRBJ2-5; TRBD1 is a possible D gene (6 bases). The CDR3 covers 14 residues. CDR1 SGHRS and CDR2 YFSETQ come from the germline V gene. Trimming took 2 bases from V and 2 from J, leaving 10 bases between them. The CDR3 region is CASSLMTGQETQYF. DNA for the CDR3: TGCGCCAGCAGCTTAATGACAGGTCAAGAGACCCAGTACTTC. The whole variable domain, filled in from reference TRBV5-1 and TRBJ2-5, reads KAGVTQTPRYLIKTRGQQVTLSCSPISGHRSVSWYQQTPGQGLQFLFEYFSETQRNKGNFPGRFSGRQFSNSRSEMNVSTLELGDSALYLCASSLMTGQETQYFGPGTRLLVL.

The rearrangement links TRBV15 to TRBJ1-5, with 8 bases identical to TRBD1. Germline CDR1 and CDR2: LNHNV and YYDKDF (reference sequence). The CDR3 extends over 15 amino acids. The V segment lost 1 base and the J segment 6 bases; nucleotides outside the gene matches: 5. The CDR3 is CATSRGQGLSQPQHF. CDR3 DNA: TGTGCCACCAGCAGAGGACAGGGGTTGAGTCAGCCCCAGCATTTT.

This clone was detected only once. V and J are TRBV2 and TRBJ2-1; TRBD1 agrees at 8 bases. J gave up 3 bases and V 4 bases, and 2 bases lay outside the gene matches. The CDR3 extends over 14 amino acids. CDR1 is SNHLY and CDR2 is FYNNEI in the germline V gene. CDR3 bases: TGTGCCAGCAGTGTTGGGACAGGCTACAATGAGCAGTTCTTC. Amino acids: CASSVGTGYNEQFF.

There are a few counts of this clone. This chain links TRBV7-9 with TRBJ1-1; D unresolved. Germline V gene data show CDR1 as SEHNR and CDR2 as FQNEAQ (reference sequence). The CDR3 totals 13 residues. V was trimmed by 5 bases and J by 4 bases, leaving 11 bases between them. The CDR3 bases are TGTGCCAGCAGCCGCGGGGAGGGCACTGAAGCTTTCTTT. Residues: CASSRGEGTEAFF.

The chain has TRBV2 and TRBJ1-2, with D possibly TRBD1 on 6 matching bases. V was trimmed by 6 bases and J by 1 base, leaving 15 bases between them. The CDR3 contains 15 residues. Looked up from germline, CDR1 is SNHLY and CDR2 is FYNNEI. CDR3 in DNA: TGTGCCAGCAGCCAGCAGGGGAATAGTAACTATGGCTACACCTTC. Protein: CASSQQGNSNYGYTF.

J is TRBJ2-3 and V is TRBV4-2; TRBD2 is a possible D gene (6 bases). Trimming pared 2 bases from V and 0 bases from J, leaving 18 bases between. Germline CDR1 reads LGHNA; CDR2 reads YNFKEQ. The CDR3 sequence is 18 residues long. The DNA of the CDR3 is TGTGCCAGCAGCCAATCTTCTACGTCGAGCGGGAGCACAGATACGCAGTATTTT. Translated, it gives CASSQSSTSSGSTDTQYF.

The chain carries TRBV30 and TRBJ1-5; D might be TRBD1 (6 bases). The CDR3 totals 16 residues. Trimming took off 2 bases at V and 5 bases at J, with 19 bases between the two ends. The germline gives CDR1 GTSNPN, CDR2 SVGIG (reference sequence). The DNA of the CDR3 is TGTGCCTGGAGTTTGGCGGGGGCAGGAAATTATCAGCCCCAGCATTTT. It encodes CAWSLAGAGNYQPQHF. Filled out from reference TRBV30 and TRBJ1-5, the complete variable domain reads SQTIHQWPATLVQPVGSPLSLECTVEGTSNPNLYWYRQAAGRGLQLLFYSVGIGQISSEVPQNLSASRPQDRQFILSSKKLLLSDSGFYLCAWSLAGAGNYQPQHFGDGTRLSIL.